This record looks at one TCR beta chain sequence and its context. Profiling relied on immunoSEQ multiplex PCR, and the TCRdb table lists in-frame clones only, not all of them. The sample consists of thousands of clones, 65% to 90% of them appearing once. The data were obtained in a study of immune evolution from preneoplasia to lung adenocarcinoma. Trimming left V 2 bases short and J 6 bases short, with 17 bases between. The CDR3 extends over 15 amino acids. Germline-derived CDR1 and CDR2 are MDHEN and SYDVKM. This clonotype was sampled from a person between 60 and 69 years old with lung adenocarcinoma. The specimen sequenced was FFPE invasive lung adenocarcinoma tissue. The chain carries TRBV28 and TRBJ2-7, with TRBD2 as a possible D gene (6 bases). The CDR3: CASSLQEGGWVEQYF. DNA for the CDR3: TGTGCCAGCAGTTTACAGGAAGGAGGGTGGGTCGAGCAGTACTTC.